One and the same sample provided the 22 T cell receptor beta chains below, sequenced in a study of blood T cell repertoires in COVID-19. Method: immunoSEQ multiplex PCR; TCRdb's copy keeps in-frame clones and lacks some. The sample lists a few hundred thousand clones, roughly 83% occurring once. Material for sequencing was peripheral blood. Every receptor here comes from a man aged 80 or over with acute or convalescent COVID-19.

In nucleotides, the CDR3 is TGCGCCAGCAGTGAGCCCCGGGACAGGGGGCTTGTGTGGGAAAAACTGTTTTTT. It yields the protein CASSEPRDRGLVWEKLFF. The chain is built from TRBV10-1 and TRBJ1-4; 12 bases line up with TRBD1. J was trimmed by 8 bases and V by 2 bases; bases with no gene match: 12. CDR3 length equals 18 residues. Germline CDR1 WNHNN, CDR2 SYGVQD (reference sequence).

J is TRBJ2-7 and V is TRBV9, with 10 bases fitting TRBD1. The junction had 5 bases not matched to a gene; V was cut back by 3 bases and J by 5 bases. The CDR3 totals 14 residues. CDR1 is SGDLS, CDR2 YYNGEE, per germline. The CDR3 sequence: CASSARQGADEQYF. The CDR3 bases are TGTGCCAGCAGCGCCCGACAGGGGGCGGACGAGCAGTACTTC.

This clone was counted once. J is TRBJ1-1 and V is TRBV28; D is unclear. This CDR3 is built from 15 residues. V shed 2 bases and J shed 4 bases, with 14 bases lying between them. Germline lookup yields CDR1 MDHEN and CDR2 SYDVKM. As DNA, the CDR3 is TGTGCCAGCAGTTTAGGACCGTCCCGGGGCACTGAAGCTTTCTTT. This sequence encodes CASSLGPSRGTEAFF.

The rearrangement joins TRBV13 to TRBJ2-1, with TRBD2 matching over 7 bases. V trimming: 5 bases; J trimming: 5 bases; junction bases outside the gene matches: 12. Germline V CDR1 and CDR2: PRHDT, FYEKMQ (reference sequence). The CDR3 loop spans 16 amino acids. The CDR3 DNA is TGTGCCAGCAGCCGACGGAGCGGGATCGCCGACAATGAGCAGTTCTTC. It is translated as CASSRRSGIADNEQFF.

The J gene is TRBJ1-2, the V gene TRBV29-1; 9 nucleotides agree with TRBD1. The CDR3 length is 13 residues. Germline CDR1 reads SQVTM; CDR2 reads ANQGSEA. V shed 6 bases and J 7 bases; nucleotides not matched to a gene: 9. The CDR3 sequence is CSVEGTGPGGYTF. The CDR3 bases are TGCAGCGTGGAGGGGACAGGGCCGGGTGGCTACACCTTC. Using reference TRBV29-1 and TRBJ1-2 for the parts outside the CDR3, the full variable domain is SAVISQKPSRDICQRGTSLTIQCQVDSQVTMMFWYRQQPGQSLTLIATANQGSEATYESGFVIDKFPISRPNLTFSTLTVSNMSPEDSSIYLCSVEGTGPGGYTFGSGTRLTVV.

The rearrangement joins TRBV9 to TRBJ1-1; 9 bases match TRBD1. The V and J ends lost 3 bases and 1 base, in that order; junction bases with no gene match: 4. In germline, CDR1 is SGDLS, CDR2 YYNGEE. This CDR3 spans 15 amino acids. The CDR3 nucleotides read TGTGCCAGCAGCGAGGGACAGGGAGGGAACACTGAAGCTTTCTTT. Protein sequence: CASSEGQGGNTEAFF.

In its sample, this clone was seen a few times. The V gene is TRBV6-5, the J gene TRBJ2-7, with D unclear. V was pared by 0 bases and J by 10 bases, with 7 bases between. This CDR3 comprises 11 residues. The germline gives CDR1 MNHEY, CDR2 SVGAGI. CDR3 DNA: TGTGCCAGCAGTTACTCCTTACAACAGTACTTC. Translation: CASSYSLQQYF.

The chain uses TRBV5-6 and TRBJ2-7; D remains unclear. This CDR3 comprises 15 residues. Germline V gives CDR1 SGHDT, CDR2 YYEEEE. The V end was cut by 5 bases, the J end by 2 bases, with 17 bases between. CDR3 nucleotides: TGTGCCAGCAGGCTCCGGGTTTCTCAGCCCTACGAGCAGTACTTC. Translated, it gives CASRLRVSQPYEQYF.

This chain links TRBV19 with TRBJ1-6; D is uncertain. Germline values: CDR1 LNHDA, CDR2 SQIVND (reference sequence). V was shortened by 6 bases and J by 9 bases, with 12 bases between the two germline ends. The CDR3 runs to 13 residues. CDR3 bases: TGTGCCAGTAGGATTGGGGAGGGTTCACCCCTCCACTTT. Encoded protein: CASRIGEGSPLHF.

A few counts support this clone. The genes are TRBV28 and TRBJ1-6, with 7 bases aligning to TRBD1. This CDR3 is built from 14 residues. Germline values: CDR1 MDHEN, CDR2 SYDVKM. Trimming took 8 bases from V and 9 from J; bases not matched to a gene: 10. The CDR3 nucleotides read TGTGCCAGCGCACCCGGGACAGATACTTCACCCCTCCACTTT. Its protein is CASAPGTDTSPLHF.

This clone was found a few times. CDR3 in DNA: TGTGCCAGCAGGACAGGGAATCAGCCCCAGCATTTT. This gives the protein CASRTGNQPQHF. V gene TRBV6-5 combines with J gene TRBJ1-5, with TRBD1 identical over 7 bases. CDR3 length: 12 amino acids. CDR1 is MNHEY, CDR2 SVGAGI, per germline. Trimming took 6 bases from V and 4 from J; bases not matched to a gene: 0.

Here the CDR3 DNA reads TGTGCCAGCAGGGGGCTGAACACTGAAGCTTTCTTT. Translating gives CASRGLNTEAFF. The chain is built from TRBV25-1 and TRBJ1-1; TRBD1 is a possible D gene (5 bases). The V end lost 6 bases, the J end lost 0 bases, and 5 bases lay between the germline ends. This CDR3 is 12 amino acids long. Germline V gives CDR1 MGHDK, CDR2 SYGVNS.

This chain uses TRBV28 with TRBJ1-4; 8 bases fit TRBD1. Germline V lookup: CDR1 MDHEN, CDR2 SYDVKM. V gave up 6 bases and J gave up 2 bases; unmatched junction bases: 11. There are 17 residues in the CDR3. The CDR3 sequence is CASSNLPPGGTNEKLFF. The CDR3 DNA is TGTGCCAGCAGCAACCTCCCACCAGGGGGCACTAATGAAAAACTGTTTTTT.

This clone was recorded a few times. The chain is built from TRBV4-2 and TRBJ2-1, with TRBD2 as a possible D gene (5 bases). With 0 bases removed from V and 0 bases from J, the gap between germline ends came to 12 bases. CDR3 length: 17 amino acids. Germline CDR1 reads LGHNA; CDR2 reads YNFKEQ. The CDR3 nucleotides read TGTGCCAGCAGCCAAGAAGAGGGAACACCCTCCTACAATGAGCAGTTCTTC. It is translated as CASSQEEGTPSYNEQFF.

This chain uses TRBV6-5 with TRBJ2-1; D unresolved. Germline V gives CDR1 MNHEY, CDR2 SVGAGI. The CDR3 runs 15 residues. The V end was cut by 8 bases, the J end by 0 bases, with 14 bases between. CDR3 sequence: CASVPIPSSYNEQFF. CDR3 sequence (DNA): TGTGCCAGCGTACCGATCCCTAGCTCCTACAATGAGCAGTTCTTC.

The chain has TRBV3-1 (or the pseudogene TRBV3-2) and TRBJ2-3, with 8 bases aligning to TRBD1. From germline, CDR1 is LGHDT and CDR2 YNNKEL (reference sequence). Losses at the gene ends were 6 bases for V and 6 bases for J; bases not matched to a gene: 11. This CDR3 spans 15 amino acids. The CDR3 spells CASRVRAGGRDTQYF. CDR3 in DNA: TGTGCCAGCAGGGTTCGGGCAGGGGGCAGGGATACGCAGTATTTT.

This clone showed up just a few times. This chain joins TRBV7-8 and TRBJ1-1, with D hard to call. V lost 2 bases to trimming and J lost 1 base, with 5 bases between them. The CDR3 loop spans 13 amino acids. From germline, CDR1 is SGHVS and CDR2 FQNEAQ. The CDR3 spells CASSLPGNTEAFF. CDR3 nucleotide sequence: TGTGCCAGCAGCTTACCAGGGAACACTGAAGCTTTCTTT. Looking up the rest from reference TRBV7-8 and TRBJ1-1 gives the full variable domain: GAGVSQSPRYKVAKRGQDVALRCDPISGHVSLFWYQQALGQGPEFLTYFQNEAQLDKSGLPSDRFFAERPEGSVSTLKIQRTQQEDSAVYLCASSLPGNTEAFFGQGTRLTVV.

This chain connects TRBV6-5 to TRBJ1-6, with D hard to call. This CDR3 is 13 amino acids long. Deletions cut 4 bases from V and 8 bases from J, with 9 bases between. The germline gives CDR1 MNHEY, CDR2 SVGAGI. CDR3 in amino acids: CASSFKPDSPLHF. In nucleotides, the CDR3 is TGTGCCAGCAGTTTTAAGCCGGATTCACCCCTCCACTTT.

The chain links TRBV2 to TRBJ2-1; 11 bases line up with TRBD1. CDR1 is SNHLY and CDR2 is FYNNEI in the germline V gene. This CDR3 has 14 amino acids. The V and J ends lost 4 bases and 10 bases, in that order; junction bases with no gene match: 6. The CDR3 spells CASSARTGGGEQFF. The CDR3 region has the DNA TGTGCCAGCAGTGCCCGGACAGGGGGCGGCGAGCAGTTCTTC.

V usage is TRBV6-6 and J usage is TRBJ2-1; D is undetermined. The germline CDR1 and CDR2 sequences are MNHNY and SVGAGI (reference sequence). The V end lost 4 bases, the J end lost 8 bases, and 21 bases lay between the germline ends. There are 16 residues in the CDR3. The CDR3 sequence: CASSLGRSAVRDEQFF. For the CDR3, the DNA is TGTGCCAGCAGTTTGGGTAGGAGCGCGGTCCGGGATGAGCAGTTCTTC.

The genes are TRBV2 and TRBJ2-7; 7 bases match TRBD2. The CDR3 covers 12 residues. Losses at the gene ends were 4 bases for V and 4 bases for J; bases not matched to a gene: 1. From germline, CDR1 is SNHLY and CDR2 FYNNEI. CDR3 bases: TGTGCCAGCAGTGGGGGGGGGTACGAGCAGTACTTC. This codes for CASSGGGYEQYF.

The rearrangement links TRBV12-3 or TRBV12-4 to TRBJ2-6, with unresolved D. The V end lost 3 bases, the J end lost 2 bases, and 2 bases lay between the germline ends. There are 13 residues in the CDR3. CDR3 sequence reads: CASSFTGANVLTF. DNA of the CDR3: TGTGCCAGCAGTTTTACTGGGGCCAACGTCCTGACTTTC.